These 10 T cell receptor beta chains originate from one sample sequenced in a study of cytomegalovirus exposure and HLA in healthy donors. The PCR used 60 Vbeta and 13 Jbeta primers. Measured with immunoSEQ multiplex PCR; TCRdb has only the in-frame clones, and not every one. The sample consists of more than 100,000 clones, 74% of them appearing once. Source material: PBMCs. These receptors were obtained from a woman in her 50s in good health and CMV-seropositive.

This clone was counted only a few times. The V call is TRBV16, the J call TRBJ1-5; D perhaps matches TRBD1 (6 bases). The CDR3 sequence is 13 residues long. The germline V and J ends were trimmed by 0 bases and 12 bases, with 12 bases remaining between them. The germline gives CDR1 KGHSY, CDR2 FQNENV. The CDR3 nucleotides are TGTGCCAGCAGCCAATCTCGTACAGGGAGCCAGCATTTT. Protein: CASSQSRTGSQHF.

The chain joins TRBV20-1 to TRBJ1-4; D ambiguous. This CDR3 is 11 amino acids long. Looked up from germline, CDR1 is DFQATT and CDR2 is SNEGSKA (reference sequence). V was trimmed by 5 bases and J by 4 bases, leaving 5 bases between them. CDR3 coding DNA: TGCAGTGCTCCGGTTAATGAAAAACTGTTTTTT. Its translation: CSAPVNEKLFF.

The genes are TRBV10-1 and TRBJ2-3, with D unclear. From germline, CDR1 is WNHNN and CDR2 SYGVQD (reference sequence). Between the trimmed V and J ends, which lost 3 bases and 2 bases, there was a span of 6 bases. The CDR3 totals 13 residues. CDR3 nucleotide sequence: TGCGCCAGCAGTGAAATATCCACAGATACGCAGTATTTT. Amino acids: CASSEISTDTQYF.

The chain links TRBV5-1 to TRBJ2-1; 7 nucleotides align to TRBD1. CDR3 length: 14 residues. CDR1 and CDR2 (germline): SGHRS, YFSETQ. J lost 2 bases, V lost 4 bases, and 3 bases had no gene match. In nucleotides, the CDR3 is TGCGCCAGCAGCCAGGGGGATGCCTACAATGAGCAGTTCTTC. The encoded protein is CASSQGDAYNEQFF.

This rearrangement joins TRBV2 to TRBJ1-1; D gene uncertain. The CDR3 is 13 residues long. Germline V gene lookup returns CDR1 SNHLY and CDR2 FYNNEI. Between the trimmed V and J ends, which lost 3 bases and 4 bases, there was a span of 9 bases. Here the CDR3 reads CASSDGVGTEAFF. CDR3 coding DNA: TGTGCCAGCAGTGACGGGGTGGGCACTGAAGCTTTCTTT.

J is TRBJ1-6 and V is TRBV6-8; D is ambiguous. This CDR3 is built from 11 residues. Looked up from germline, CDR1 is MNHGY and CDR2 is SAAAGT. Between the trimmed V and J ends, which lost 4 bases and 14 bases, there was a span of 9 bases. This CDR3 reads CASSSSFTLHF. For the CDR3, the DNA is TGTGCCAGCAGTTCCAGTTTCACCCTCCACTTT.

Concerning this clone itself: In the same sample, other DNA sequences code for this CDR3. CDR3 coding DNA: TGCGCCAGCAGCTTGGGCGGGGATCGGACAGATACGCAGTATTTT. Amino acid sequence: CASSLGGDRTDTQYF. This sequence joins TRBV5-1 and TRBJ2-3, with a tentative D call TRBD2 (6 bases). The ends were cut back, 0 bases at V and 3 bases at J, with 11 bases in the middle. The CDR3 consists of 15 residues. CDR1 and CDR2 (germline): SGHRS, YFSETQ.

The sample holds a few counts of this clone. V is TRBV18 and J is TRBJ1-2; D perhaps matches TRBD1 (6 bases). CDR3 length: 13 amino acids. Germline-derived CDR1 and CDR2 are KGHSH and LQKENI. Trimming took 3 bases from V and 8 from J, leaving 13 bases between them. CDR3 residues: CASSPRTEGGYTF. The CDR3 DNA is TGTGCCAGCTCACCTCGGACAGAAGGAGGCTACACCTTC.

This chain uses TRBV5-8 with TRBJ2-3; 8 bases are a match to TRBD1. The CDR3 is 14 residues long. Germline loops: CDR1 SGHTS, CDR2 YDEGEE. V was clipped by 4 bases and J by 1 base; unmatched bases: 2. This CDR3 is CASSPGQGTDTQYF. CDR3 DNA sequence: TGTGCCAGCAGCCCGGGACAGGGCACAGATACGCAGTATTTT.

A word on this clone: The junction does not match germline at one end; this may be a read error. V usage is TRBV7-9 and J usage is TRBJ2-5, with 8 bases fitting TRBD2. The CDR3 contains 17 residues. Germline V gene sequence: CDR1 SEHNR, CDR2 FQNEAQ (reference sequence). CDR3 sequence: CSSSLLQVAGLQETQYF. The CDR3 DNA follows: TGTTCCAGCAGCTTACTCCAGGTAGCGGGGCTCCAAGAGACCCAGTACTTC.